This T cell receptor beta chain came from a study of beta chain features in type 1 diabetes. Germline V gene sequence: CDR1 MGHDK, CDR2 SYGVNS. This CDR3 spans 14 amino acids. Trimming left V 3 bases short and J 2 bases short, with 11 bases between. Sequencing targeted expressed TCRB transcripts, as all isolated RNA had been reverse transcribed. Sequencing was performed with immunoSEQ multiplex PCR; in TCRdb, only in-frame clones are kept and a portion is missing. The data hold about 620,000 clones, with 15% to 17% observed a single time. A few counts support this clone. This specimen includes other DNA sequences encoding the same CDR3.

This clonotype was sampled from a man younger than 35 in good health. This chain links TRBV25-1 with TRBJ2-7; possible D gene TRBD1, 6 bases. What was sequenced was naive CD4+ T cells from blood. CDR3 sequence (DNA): TGTGCCAGCAGTGACCGTACAGGGACCTACGAGCAGTACTTC. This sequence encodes CASSDRTGTYEQYF.